These 28 T cell receptor beta chains were all obtained from the same sample, sequenced in a study of blood T cell repertoires in COVID-19. The table came from immunoSEQ multiplex PCR; TCRdb's copy has only in-frame clones and leaves some out. The sample includes roughly 30,000 clones, approximately 78% of them seen just once. The sample comprised peripheral blood. All receptors come from an older woman with acute or convalescent COVID-19.

The V and J genes are TRBV7-9 and TRBJ2-3, with 7 bases lining up with TRBD2. Trimming cost V 5 bases and J 7 bases; bases outside gene matches: 12. This CDR3 comprises 15 residues. Germline loops: CDR1 SEHNR, CDR2 FQNEAQ (reference sequence). The CDR3 spells CASSLAGVSGYTQYF. In DNA, the CDR3 is TGTGCCAGCAGCCTGGCGGGGGTGTCAGGCTATACGCAGTATTTT.

The V call is TRBV5-1, the J call TRBJ1-6, with D possibly TRBD1 on 5 matching bases. The ends were cut back, 0 bases at V and 9 bases at J, with 10 bases in the middle. Germline values: CDR1 SGHRS, CDR2 YFSETQ. CDR3 length: 14 amino acids. The CDR3 region is CASSLAGPGSPLHF. In nucleotides, the CDR3 is TGCGCCAGCAGCTTGGCAGGGCCGGGTTCACCCCTCCACTTT.

This clone has just one count. One end of the junction varies from germline; a read error may be responsible. The V gene is TRBV2, the J gene TRBJ1-6; TRBD1 aligns across 9 bases. CDR1 and CDR2 from the germline V gene are SNHLY and FYNNEI. The CDR3 is 13 amino acids. CDR3 region: CASSGQGNLEGNF. The CDR3 coding sequence is TGTGCCAGCAGCGGACAGGGGAATCTTGAGGGTAACTTT.

The chain has TRBV5-6 and TRBJ1-5, with TRBD1 identical over 7 bases. Looked up from germline, CDR1 is SGHDT and CDR2 is YYEEEE. Unmatched junction bases numbered 11, after V lost 4 bases and J lost 1 base. The CDR3 is 17 amino acids. For the CDR3, the DNA is TGTGCCAGCAGCCTGCGAGGGGGCAAGAACAGCAATCAGCCCCAGCATTTT. This sequence encodes CASSLRGGKNSNQPQHF. The full variable domain, completed using reference TRBV5-6 and TRBJ1-5, is DAGVTQSPTHLIKTRGQQVTLRCSPKSGHDTVSWYQQALGQGPQFIFQYYEEEERQRGNFPDRFSGHQFPNYSSELNVNALLLGDSALYLCASSLRGGKNSNQPQHFGDGTRLSIL.

The CDR3 protein is CASSRAGTGVPGELFF. The CDR3 DNA sequence: TGTGCCAGTAGTAGAGCCGGGACAGGGGTACCCGGGGAGCTGTTTTTT. The gene calls are TRBV19 and TRBJ2-2; 10 bases fit TRBD1. V dropped 4 bases and J dropped 6; count of bases not matched to a gene: 8. The CDR3 contains 16 residues. Germline assignment: CDR1 LNHDA and CDR2 SQIVND (reference sequence).

The sample holds a few counts of this clone. The rearrangement links TRBV27 to TRBJ1-2; TRBD1 is a possible D gene (6 bases). Germline CDR1 MNHEY, CDR2 SMNVEV (reference sequence). V dropped 8 bases and J dropped 0 bases, with 13 bases sitting between them. This CDR3 has 14 residues. CDR3 loop: CASGGQGTNYGYTF. DNA of the CDR3: TGTGCCAGCGGCGGCCAGGGGACTAACTATGGCTACACCTTC.

The V gene is TRBV30, the J gene TRBJ1-4; D unresolved. Germline V CDR1 and CDR2: GTSNPN, SVGIG (reference sequence). The CDR3 spans 13 residues. Between the trimmed V and J ends, which lost 0 bases and 5 bases, there was a span of 7 bases. CDR3 loop: CAWSVSVNEKLFF. The DNA for the CDR3 is TGTGCCTGGAGTGTTTCGGTAAATGAAAAACTGTTTTTT.

The rearrangement uses TRBV2 and TRBJ2-2; D might be TRBD2 (6 bases). V was pared by 5 bases and J by 6 bases, with 16 bases between. This CDR3 contains 15 residues. The germline V gene encodes CDR1 SNHLY and CDR2 FYNNEI. This CDR3 is CASSTRDGGPGELFF. The CDR3 nucleotides read TGTGCCAGCAGTACCCGGGACGGAGGGCCCGGGGAGCTGTTTTTT.

The V call is TRBV12-3 or TRBV12-4, the J call TRBJ1-2, with TRBD1 as a possible D gene (5 bases). CDR3 length: 13 amino acids. The V end lost 8 bases, the J end lost 5 bases, and 15 bases lay between the germline ends. The CDR3 spells CASRLGQEYGYTF. CDR3 nucleotide sequence: TGTGCCAGCCGACTGGGGCAGGAGTATGGCTACACCTTC.

The CDR3 sequence is CASSLVSGSRVGNTIYF. In DNA form, the CDR3 reads TGCGCCAGCAGCTTGGTATCGGGTAGCAGGGTCGGCAACACCATATATTTT. The chain joins TRBV5-1 to TRBJ1-3, with a weak D call TRBD1 (5 bases). The CDR3 has 17 residues. CDR1 and CDR2 from the germline V gene are SGHRS and YFSETQ. V was shortened by 0 bases and J by 7 bases, with 20 bases between the two germline ends. The variable domain in full, with the rest retrieved from reference TRBV5-1 and TRBJ1-3, is KAGVTQTPRYLIKTRGQQVTLSCSPISGHRSVSWYQQTPGQGLQFLFEYFSETQRNKGNFPGRFSGRQFSNSRSEMNVSTLELGDSALYLCASSLVSGSRVGNTIYFGEGSWLTVV.

The rearrangement links TRBV30 to TRBJ2-1, with D perhaps matching TRBD1 (6 bases). V lost 7 bases and J lost 0, with 13 bases in between. The CDR3 is 14 residues long. CDR1 GTSNPN and CDR2 SVGIG come from the germline V gene (reference sequence). CDR3 DNA sequence: TGTGCCTACGCGGACAGAGTCTCCTACAATGAGCAGTTCTTC. It codes for CAYADRVSYNEQFF.

V usage is TRBV5-8 and J usage is TRBJ2-1; 7 nucleotides agree with TRBD1. The CDR3 runs to 16 residues. The trim removed 1 base at V and 5 bases at J, leaving 9 bases unmatched. Germline lookup yields CDR1 SGHTS and CDR2 YDEGEE. As DNA, the CDR3 is TGTGCCAGCAGCTTGCCCGATATTACAGGGGACAATGAGCAGTTCTTC. Amino acids: CASSLPDITGDNEQFF.

This clone was found once. The CDR3 here is CSAQGPHTDTQYF. Written as DNA, the CDR3 is TGCAGCGCCCAGGGCCCCCACACAGATACGCAGTATTTT. The V gene is TRBV29-1, the J gene TRBJ2-3; tentative D call: TRBD1 (5 bases). The CDR3 length is 13 residues. Germline V gives CDR1 SQVTM, CDR2 ANQGSEA. V was trimmed by 7 bases and J by 2 bases, leaving 13 bases between them.

This rearrangement joins TRBV5-6 to TRBJ2-5, with 8 bases fitting TRBD1. V was clipped by 2 bases and J by 5 bases; unmatched bases: 8. The germline gives CDR1 SGHDT, CDR2 YYEEEE. The CDR3 has 15 amino acids. CDR3 nucleotides: TGTGCCAGCAGCTTCCCCCAGGGGGCATGGGAGACCCAGTACTTC. Protein product: CASSFPQGAWETQYF.

This chain links TRBV5-5 with TRBJ1-1, with 8 bases lining up with TRBD1. Trimming removed 7 bases from V and 2 bases from J; junction bases left unmatched: 7. Germline CDR1 reads SGHKS; CDR2 reads YYEKEE (reference sequence). This CDR3 has 14 residues. The CDR3 protein is CASFLRGPNTEAFF. CDR3 bases: TGTGCCAGCTTCCTCAGGGGGCCCAACACTGAAGCTTTCTTT.

This chain joins TRBV18 and TRBJ1-3; D gene unclear. V dropped 0 bases and J dropped 0 bases, with 9 bases sitting between them. This CDR3 is 16 amino acids long. CDR1 KGHSH and CDR2 LQKENI come from the germline V gene. The CDR3 protein is CASSPPQAFSGNTIYF. CDR3 nucleotide sequence: TGTGCCAGCTCACCACCTCAGGCTTTCTCTGGAAACACCATATATTTT.

The genes are TRBV7-9 and TRBJ2-2; no clear D gene. The germline V gene encodes CDR1 SEHNR and CDR2 FQNEAQ (reference sequence). The ends were cut back, 5 bases at V and 6 bases at J, with 10 bases in the middle. This CDR3 has 13 residues. The CDR3 DNA is TGTGCCAGCAGCCCGGTACTCTCCGGGGAGCTGTTTTTT. Translated, it gives CASSPVLSGELFF. The full variable domain, rest sourced from reference TRBV7-9 and TRBJ2-2, is DTGVSQNPRHKITKRGQNVTFRCDPISEHNRLYWYRQTLGQGPEFLTYFQNEAQLEKSRLLSDRFSAERPKGSFSTLEIQRTEQGDSAMYLCASSPVLSGELFFGEGSRLTVL.

The chain carries TRBV7-3 and TRBJ2-1; D perhaps matches TRBD2 (5 bases). V lost 2 bases and J 6 bases, leaving 14 bases between the germline ends. The CDR3 runs to 15 residues. Per germline, CDR1 SGHTA and CDR2 FQGTGA. CDR3 DNA: TGTGCCAGCAGCTTATTTGGGTCGGGAATCAATGAGCAGTTCTTC. It specifies CASSLFGSGINEQFF.

This chain uses TRBV5-1 with TRBJ2-2, with TRBD2 matching 7 bases. CDR1 and CDR2 from the germline V gene are SGHRS and YFSETQ. CDR3 size: 16 residues. The junction had 3 bases not matched to a gene; V was cut back by 0 bases and J by 1 base. The CDR3 loop reads CASSLGAGENTGELFF. The CDR3, as DNA: TGCGCCAGCAGCTTGGGGGCGGGGGAGAACACCGGGGAGCTGTTTTTT.

The V call is TRBV5-6, the J call TRBJ2-7; D is unclear. In germline, CDR1 is SGHDT, CDR2 YYEEEE. Deletions cut 1 base from V and 3 bases from J, with 11 bases between. CDR3 length: 14 residues. The CDR3 DNA is TGTGCCAGCAGCTTGCGGGTGGCGCGCTACGAGCAGTACTTC. Its translation is CASSLRVARYEQYF.

This sequence joins TRBV5-1 and TRBJ1-5; no clear D. The CDR3 length is 16 residues. V lost 1 base to trimming and J lost 0 bases, with 11 bases between them. Germline lookup yields CDR1 SGHRS and CDR2 YFSETQ. The CDR3 spells CASSLFQTISNQPQHF. The CDR3 DNA sequence: TGCGCCAGCAGCTTGTTCCAAACAATTAGCAATCAGCCCCAGCATTTT.

V gene TRBV15 combines with J gene TRBJ1-1; weak D call: TRBD1 (6 bases). The ends were cut back, 1 base at V and 6 bases at J, with 6 bases in the middle. This CDR3 contains 12 residues. CDR1 is LNHNV, CDR2 YYDKDF, per germline (reference sequence). CDR3 sequence (DNA): TGTGCCACCAGCAGAGGACAGGCTGAAGCTTTCTTT. Protein product: CATSRGQAEAFF. Full variable domain (remainder filled in from reference TRBV15 and TRBJ1-1): DAMVIQNPRYQVTQFGKPVTLSCSQTLNHNVMYWYQQKSSQAPKLLFHYYDKDFNNEADTPDNFQSRRPNTSFCFLDIRSPGLGDTAMYLCATSRGQAEAFFGQGTRLTVV.

This chain links TRBV2 with TRBJ1-4; TRBD1 matches 9 bases. CDR3 size: 14 residues. Germline CDR1 and CDR2: SNHLY and FYNNEI. J was trimmed by 8 bases and V by 3 bases; bases with no gene match: 4. The CDR3 sequence: CASSDTGGGEKLFF. The CDR3 DNA is TGTGCCAGCAGTGACACAGGGGGCGGGGAAAAACTGTTTTTT.

The chain carries TRBV30 and TRBJ1-6; 8 bases map to TRBD1. The CDR3 has 15 amino acids. In germline, CDR1 is GTSNPN, CDR2 SVGIG (reference sequence). Trimming at V came to 2 bases and at J to 10 bases, leaving 10 bases not matched to a gene. The DNA for the CDR3 is TGTGCCTGGAGTCTGCAGGGGGCGGGAAAATCACCCCTCCACTTT. Its translation is CAWSLQGAGKSPLHF.

As regards this clone: Other DNA sequences from this sample encode an identical CDR3 as well. The gene calls are TRBV18 and TRBJ2-1; TRBD1 aligns across 11 bases. The V gene's germline CDR1 is KGHSH and CDR2 LQKENI. The V gene end was trimmed by 3 bases and the J gene end by 3 bases; junction bases not matched to a gene: 1. The CDR3 has 15 amino acids. The chain's CDR3 is CASSPGTGGYNEQFF. The CDR3 DNA reads TGTGCCAGCTCACCCGGGACAGGGGGCTACAATGAGCAGTTCTTC.

The chain carries TRBV10-3 and TRBJ1-2, with 8 bases that match TRBD1. The CDR3 loop spans 14 amino acids. Trimming removed 5 bases from V and 2 bases from J; junction bases left unmatched: 4. Germline CDR1 reads ENHRY; CDR2 reads SYGVKD. Here the CDR3 reads CAISQQGVNYGYTF. CDR3 DNA: TGTGCCATCAGTCAACAGGGGGTCAACTATGGCTACACCTTC.

The V and J genes are TRBV3-1 (or the pseudogene TRBV3-2) and TRBJ1-6, with D uncertain. This CDR3 has 13 amino acids. CDR1 is LGHDT and CDR2 is YNNKEL in the germline V gene (reference sequence). V was pared by 3 bases and J by 13 bases, with 13 bases between. CDR3 DNA sequence: TGTGCCAGCAGCCAGACAACCAGACACCCCCTCCACTTT. Translating it yields CASSQTTRHPLHF.

The V and J genes are TRBV9 and TRBJ1-1; weak D call: TRBD1 (6 bases). Per germline, CDR1 SGDLS and CDR2 YYNGEE. The CDR3 is 16 residues long. V gave up 0 bases and J gave up 0 bases, with 12 bases separating them. CDR3 in amino acids: CASSVGSTGMNTEAFF. CDR3 in DNA: TGTGCCAGCAGCGTAGGATCGACAGGTATGAACACTGAAGCTTTCTTT.